A selection of T cell receptor beta chains follows, all from one sample in a study of blood T cell repertoires in COVID-19. Method: immunoSEQ multiplex PCR; TCRdb's copy keeps in-frame clones and lacks some. The table shows a few hundred thousand clones, with around 86% occurring only once. The sequencing sample was made of peripheral blood. The source is a human donor in a cohort sampled during active COVID-19. Each CDR3 is given with its conserved first and last residue. The D gene is left open where the match is weak. Rows give clone size only sometimes, using once, few, many, or a class for an expanded clone.

D,size,V,J,CDR3,DNA
TRBD2,once,TRBV11-2,TRBJ2-1,CASSLRQTSGSYNEQFF,TGTGCCAGCAGCTTAAGACAAACTAGCGGGAGCTACAATGAGCAGTTCTTC
TRBD2,NA,TRBV4-1,TRBJ2-7,CASSPLAGSSYEQYF,TGCGCCAGCAGCCCACTAGCGGGAAGCTCCTACGAGCAGTACTTC
NA,NA,TRBV18,TRBJ1-1,CASSPIGGSEAFF,TGTGCCAGCTCACCAATCGGGGGGAGTGAAGCTTTCTTT
NA,few,TRBV2,TRBJ2-2,CASSSQGNTGELFF,TGTGCCAGCAGCTCGCAGGGGAACACCGGGGAGCTGTTTTTT
TRBD2,NA,TRBV5-5,TRBJ2-7,CASSLRSGGLSYEQYF,TGTGCCAGCAGCCTTCGTTCGGGAGGCCTTTCCTACGAGCAGTACTTC
NA,once,TRBV19,TRBJ1-4,CATRYRAGPQNEKLFF,TGTGCCACCCGATACAGGGCCGGGCCTCAAAATGAAAAACTGTTTTTT
TRBD2,once,TRBV5-4,TRBJ2-5,CASSLAGDAETQYF,TGTGCCAGCAGCCTAGCGGGAGATGCAGAGACCCAGTACTTC
NA,NA,TRBV7-9,TRBJ2-3,CASTQEYSGTSTDTQYF,TGTGCCAGCACCCAAGAGTATAGCGGCACTAGCACAGATACGCAGTATTTT
NA,once,TRBV7-2,TRBJ1-1,CASMAFLNTEAFF,TGTGCCAGCATGGCATTCCTGAACACTGAAGCTTTCTTT
TRBD1,NA,TRBV29-1,TRBJ1-1,CSVGQGAGAFF,TGCAGCGTTGGACAGGGGGCGGGAGCTTTCTTT
TRBD1,NA,TRBV9,TRBJ2-7,CASSQGQAAYEQYF,TGTGCCAGCAGCCAGGGACAGGCAGCCTACGAGCAGTACTTC
NA,NA,TRBV2,TRBJ1-2,CASSPNYGYTF,TGTGCCAGCAGCCCAAACTATGGCTACACCTTC
NA,NA,TRBV21-1,TRBJ2-3,CASRKIDPSTDTQYF,TGTGCCAGCAGGAAAATAGATCCTAGCACAGATACGCAGTATTTT
TRBD2,NA,TRBV2,TRBJ2-1,CASSDGLAGGLEQFF,TGTGCCAGCAGTGATGGACTAGCGGGGGGGTTGGAGCAGTTCTTC
NA,NA,TRBV12-2,TRBJ2-6,CASRPQDGSSGANVLTF,TGTGCAAGTCGCCCACAGGACGGAAGCTCTGGGGCCAACGTCCTGACTTTC
NA,NA,TRBV6-5,TRBJ2-4,CASSSDRAKNIQYF,TGTGCCAGCAGTTCGGACAGAGCCAAAAACATTCAGTACTTC
NA,NA,TRBV24-1,TRBJ2-1,CATSDFRAPSYNEQFF,TGTGCCACCAGTGATTTCAGGGCCCCATCCTACAATGAGCAGTTCTTC
TRBD2,NA,TRBV5-4,TRBJ2-3,CASSKTSGPTDTQYF,TGTGCCAGCAGCAAGACTAGCGGGCCCACAGATACGCAGTATTTT
NA,NA,TRBV12-3/TRBV12-4,TRBJ1-1,CASSALGGAFF,TGTGCCAGCAGTGCCTTGGGCGGGGCTTTCTTT
TRBD2,NA,TRBV6-5,TRBJ2-5,CASSYASGGAGETQYF,TGTGCCAGCAGTTACGCTAGCGGGGGGGCCGGGGAGACCCAGTACTTC
NA,NA,TRBV7-9,TRBJ1-3,CASSNSGNTIYF,TGTGCCAGCAGTAACTCTGGAAACACCATATATTTT
NA,NA,TRBV27,TRBJ1-1,CASSWAGSNTEAFF,TGTGCCAGCAGTTGGGCAGGTTCGAACACTGAAGCTTTCTTT
NA,NA,TRBV4-1,TRBJ2-7,CASSPQVPSYEQYF,TGCGCCAGCAGTCCCCAAGTACCTAGCTACGAGCAGTACTTC
TRBD2,NA,TRBV28,TRBJ2-5,CASSLGLAGPQETQYF,TGTGCCAGCAGTTTAGGACTAGCGGGACCTCAAGAGACCCAGTACTTC
NA,NA,TRBV5-1,TRBJ1-4,CASSLGSGAGEKLFF,TGCGCCAGCAGCTTGGGGAGTGGGGCTGGGGAAAAACTGTTTTTT
NA,NA,TRBV9,TRBJ2-1,CASSPHPRVDNEQFF,TGTGCCAGCAGCCCCCACCCACGGGTAGACAATGAGCAGTTCTTC
TRBD2,NA,TRBV25-1,TRBJ2-5,CASTEFGGGETQYF,TGTGCCAGCACCGAGTTTGGGGGGGGAGAGACCCAGTACTTC
NA,once,TRBV4-2,TRBJ2-3,CASSQGGGTSTDTQYF,TGTGCCAGCAGCCAAGGAGGGGGTACTAGCACAGATACGCAGTATTTT
TRBD1,NA,TRBV4-2,TRBJ2-2,CASSPRKGTGQLSTGELFF,TGTGCCAGCAGCCCCCGGAAGGGGACAGGCCAACTCAGCACCGGGGAGCTGTTTTTT
TRBD2,NA,TRBV7-9,TRBJ2-7,CASTTSGASYEQYF,TGTGCCAGCACGACTAGCGGGGCAAGCTACGAGCAGTACTTC
TRBD1,many,TRBV7-8,TRBJ2-2,CASSLGRGRPGELFF,TGTGCCAGCAGCCTTGGTAGGGGGCGTCCCGGGGAGCTGTTTTTT
NA,NA,TRBV6-1,TRBJ1-2,CASREVGGYTF,TGTGCCAGCAGGGAAGTTGGCGGCTACACCTTC
NA,NA,TRBV9,TRBJ2-3,CASSVRATDTQYF,TGTGCCAGCAGCGTTCGCGCCACGGATACGCAGTATTTT
TRBD1,NA,TRBV24-1,TRBJ2-3,CATSDDPGQGSTDTQYF,TGTGCCACCAGTGATGACCCCGGACAGGGAAGCACAGATACGCAGTATTTT
TRBD1,NA,TRBV27,TRBJ1-2,CASSPWTGGTGYTF,TGTGCCAGCAGTCCCTGGACAGGGGGCACTGGCTACACCTTC
TRBD2,once,TRBV7-8,TRBJ2-3,CASSLILAGVGDTQYF,TGTGCCAGCAGCTTAATCCTAGCGGGAGTGGGGGATACGCAGTATTTT
TRBD1,NA,TRBV2,TRBJ2-7,CAGTGYDEQYF,TGTGCCGGGACAGGCTATGACGAGCAGTACTTC
NA,NA,TRBV28,TRBJ1-2,CASRTVQGNYGYTF,TGTGCCAGCAGGACAGTACAGGGTAACTATGGCTACACCTTC
NA,NA,TRBV24-1,TRBJ2-5,CATSEAETQYF,TGTGCCACCAGTGAAGCGGAGACCCAGTACTTC
NA,NA,TRBV7-2,TRBJ1-2,CASSIPGINYGYTF,TGTGCCAGCAGCATTCCGGGAATCAACTATGGCTACACCTTC
NA,NA,TRBV21-1,TRBJ2-2,CASTPTPGDCPGELFF,TGTGCCAGCACTCCGACACCGGGGGATTGTCCCGGGGAGCTGTTTTTT
NA,NA,TRBV6-5,TRBJ2-3,CASSIWRRSTDTQYF,TGTGCCAGCAGCATCTGGCGGCGGAGCACAGATACGCAGTATTTT
NA,once,TRBV25-1,TRBJ2-7,CASSATGYEQYF,TGTGCCAGCAGTGCAACAGGGTACGAGCAGTACTTC
NA,NA,TRBV5-4,TRBJ1-1,CASSLGGNTEAFF,TGTGCCAGCAGCTTGGGAGGGAACACTGAAGCTTTCTTT